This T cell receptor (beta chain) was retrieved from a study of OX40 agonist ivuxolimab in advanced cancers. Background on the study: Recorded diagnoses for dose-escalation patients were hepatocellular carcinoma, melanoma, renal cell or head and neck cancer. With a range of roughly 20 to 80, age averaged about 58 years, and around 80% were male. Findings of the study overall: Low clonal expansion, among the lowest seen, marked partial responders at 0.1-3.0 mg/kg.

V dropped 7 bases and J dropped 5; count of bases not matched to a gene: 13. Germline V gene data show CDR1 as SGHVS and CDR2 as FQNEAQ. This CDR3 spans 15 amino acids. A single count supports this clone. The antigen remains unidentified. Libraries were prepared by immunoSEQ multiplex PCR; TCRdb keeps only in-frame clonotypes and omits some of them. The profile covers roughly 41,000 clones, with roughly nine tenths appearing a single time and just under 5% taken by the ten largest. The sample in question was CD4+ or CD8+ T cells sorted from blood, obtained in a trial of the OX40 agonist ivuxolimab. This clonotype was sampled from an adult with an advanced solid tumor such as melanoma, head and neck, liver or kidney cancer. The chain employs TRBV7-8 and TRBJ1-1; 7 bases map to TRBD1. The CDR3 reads CASTRAEGAQTEAFF. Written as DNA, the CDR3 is TGTGCCAGCACCCGAGCGGAGGGGGCGCAAACTGAAGCTTTCTTT.